These 10 T cell receptor beta chains were sequenced from one sample in a study of blood T cells in healthy people across ages. PCR was performed a second time for roughly 7 to 11 cycles using a sample-barcoded 5' primer and a J-beta primer mix. Using its own MiXCR run on the 5' RACE reads, TCRdb lists one record per CDR3 protein. Among around 1,000,000 distinct CDR3 sequences listed, 30% to 40% were seen once. Sequencing used blood. Every receptor here comes from a man between 18 and 35 years old in good health.

This clonotype was recorded a few times. This chain uses TRBV28 with TRBJ1-5, with 9 bases aligning to TRBD1. Germline assignment: CDR1 MDHEN and CDR2 SYDVKM. V shed 4 bases and J 3 bases; nucleotides not matched to a gene: 7. The CDR3 totals 16 residues. The CDR3 bases are TGTGCCAGCAGTTCACCGGGACAGGGTATCAATCAGCCCCAGCATTTT. Protein product: CASSSPGQGINQPQHF.

This clonotype was observed a few times. The V gene is TRBV12-3 or TRBV12-4, the J gene TRBJ2-1; 13 bases fit TRBD2. The CDR3 has 16 amino acids. Losses at the gene ends were 0 bases for V and 12 bases for J; bases not matched to a gene: 8. The CDR3 protein is CASSLAEGLAGIGQFF. The CDR3 DNA is TGTGCCAGCAGTTTAGCGGAGGGACTAGCGGGGATAGGGCAGTTCTTC.

This chain uses TRBV21-1 with TRBJ2-7. TRBV21-1 is reported as a pseudogene. The CDR3 sequence is 16 residues long. The CDR3 sequence: CAGSKGPEERPYEQYF. Written as DNA, the CDR3 is TGTGCCGGCAGCAAAGGCCCAGAGGAAAGACCCTACGAGCAGTACTTC.

The chain links TRBV12-3 or TRBV12-4 to TRBJ1-1; D gene uncertain. V gave up 5 bases and J gave up 7 bases, with 8 bases separating them. This CDR3 region has 11 residues. CDR3 loop: CASSNSYEAFF. The CDR3 DNA follows: TGTGCCAGCAGTAACTCGTATGAAGCTTTCTTT.

This clonotype was counted a few times. The chain joins TRBV6-4 to TRBJ2-1; 7 nucleotides align to TRBD2. CDR3 size: 16 residues. CDR1 MRHNA and CDR2 SNTAGT come from the germline V gene. Trimming cost V 0 bases and J 10 bases; bases outside gene matches: 12. Here the CDR3 DNA reads TGTGCCAGCAGTGACTCTTCGGGGGAGGGAACAATGGAGCAGTTCTTC. It specifies CASSDSSGEGTMEQFF.

This clonotype showed up just once. The chain links TRBV12-3 or TRBV12-4 to TRBJ1-2; D unclear. Trimming took 3 bases from V and 5 from J, leaving 10 bases between them. The CDR3 contains 13 residues. CDR3 region: CASSFPGRYGYTF. CDR3 nucleotides: TGTGCCAGCAGTTTCCCGGGGAGGTATGGCTACACCTTC.

This clonotype was seen repeatedly, ten times or more. V and J are TRBV4-2 and TRBJ1-2; a weak D match, TRBD1 (5 bases). The V end was cut by 0 bases, the J end by 8 bases, with 16 bases between. CDR1 is LGHNA and CDR2 is YNFKEQ in the germline V gene. The CDR3 runs to 15 residues. The chain's CDR3 is CASSQDQQDFGGYTF. The CDR3 DNA follows: TGTGCCAGCAGCCAAGATCAACAGGATTTTGGGGGCTACACCTTC.

Remarks on this clonotype: A far larger clone is just one base off, so this is likely a read error. The gene calls are TRBV7-2 and TRBJ2-5; D call uncertain. CDR3 size: 12 residues. Per the germline V gene, CDR1 is SGHTA and CDR2 is FQGNSA. CDR3 nucleotide sequence: TGTGCCAGCAGCTTAGTCCAAGAGACCCGGTACTTC. Translated, it gives CASSLVQETRYF.

The chain recombines TRBV7-3 with TRBJ2-1; TRBD1 aligns across 7 bases. CDR1 is SGHTA and CDR2 is FQGTGA in the germline V gene. The CDR3 consists of 15 residues. V lost 5 bases to trimming and J lost 6 bases; unmatched junction nucleotides: 10. The CDR3 DNA follows: TGTGCCAGCAGCGTCGACAGGGCTTCAGGCAATGAGCAGTTCTTC. Its protein product is CASSVDRASGNEQFF. Supplemented by reference TRBV7-3 and TRBJ2-1, the full variable domain reads GAGVSQTPSNKVTEKGKYVELRCDPISGHTALYWYRQSLGQGPEFLIYFQGTGAADDSGLPNDRFFAVRPEGSVSTLKIQRTERGDSAVYLCASSVDRASGNEQFFGPGTRLTVL.

The genes are TRBV12-3 or TRBV12-4 and TRBJ1-5; D ambiguous. With 6 bases removed from V and 2 bases from J, the gap between germline ends came to 11 bases. This CDR3 has 14 residues. This CDR3 is CASSRRMGNQPQHF. The DNA for the CDR3 is TGTGCCAGCAGCCGTAGAATGGGCAATCAGCCCCAGCATTTT.